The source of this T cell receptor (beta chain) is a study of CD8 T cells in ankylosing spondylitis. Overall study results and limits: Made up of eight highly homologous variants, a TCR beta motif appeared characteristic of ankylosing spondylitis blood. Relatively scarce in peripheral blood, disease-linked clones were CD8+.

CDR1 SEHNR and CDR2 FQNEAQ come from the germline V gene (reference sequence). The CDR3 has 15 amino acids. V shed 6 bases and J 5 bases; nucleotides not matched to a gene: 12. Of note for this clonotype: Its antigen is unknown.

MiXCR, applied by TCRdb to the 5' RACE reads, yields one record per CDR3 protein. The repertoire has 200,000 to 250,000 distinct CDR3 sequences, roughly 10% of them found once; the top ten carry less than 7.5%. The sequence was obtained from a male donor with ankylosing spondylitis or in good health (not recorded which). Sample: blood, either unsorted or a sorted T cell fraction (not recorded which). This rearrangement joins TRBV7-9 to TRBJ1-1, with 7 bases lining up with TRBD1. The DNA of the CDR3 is TGTGCCAGCAGACCACAGGGGACGGCAGGGACTGAAGCTTTCTTT. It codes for CASRPQGTAGTEAFF.